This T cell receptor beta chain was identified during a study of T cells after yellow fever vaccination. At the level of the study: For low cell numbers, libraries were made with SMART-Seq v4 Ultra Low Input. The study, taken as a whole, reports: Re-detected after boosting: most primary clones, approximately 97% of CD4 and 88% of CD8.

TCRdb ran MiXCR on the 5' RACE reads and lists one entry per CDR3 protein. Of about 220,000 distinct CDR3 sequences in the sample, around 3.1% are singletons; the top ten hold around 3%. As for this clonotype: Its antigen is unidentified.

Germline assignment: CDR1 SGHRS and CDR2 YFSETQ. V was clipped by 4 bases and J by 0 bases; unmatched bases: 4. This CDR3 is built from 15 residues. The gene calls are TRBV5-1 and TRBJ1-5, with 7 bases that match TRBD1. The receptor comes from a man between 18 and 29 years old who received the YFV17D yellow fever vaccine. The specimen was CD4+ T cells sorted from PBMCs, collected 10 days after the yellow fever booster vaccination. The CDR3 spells CASSLGTASNQPQHF. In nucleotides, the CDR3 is TGCGCCAGCAGCCTCGGGACAGCTAGCAATCAGCCCCAGCATTTT.